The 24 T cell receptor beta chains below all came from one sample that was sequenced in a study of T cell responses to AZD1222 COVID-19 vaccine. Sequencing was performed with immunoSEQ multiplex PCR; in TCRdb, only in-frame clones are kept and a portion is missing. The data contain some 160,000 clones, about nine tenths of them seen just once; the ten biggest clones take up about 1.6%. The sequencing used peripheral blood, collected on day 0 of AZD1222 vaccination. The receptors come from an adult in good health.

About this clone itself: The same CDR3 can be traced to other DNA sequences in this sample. The CDR3 spells CASSPGQGLDTQYF. In nucleotides, the CDR3 is TGTGCCAGCAGCCCGGGACAGGGGTTAGATACGCAGTATTTT. V and J are TRBV5-8 and TRBJ2-3; 10 nucleotides line up with TRBD1. CDR1 is SGHTS and CDR2 is YDEGEE in the germline V gene. This CDR3 region has 14 residues. Trimming cost V 4 bases and J 5 bases; bases outside gene matches: 4.

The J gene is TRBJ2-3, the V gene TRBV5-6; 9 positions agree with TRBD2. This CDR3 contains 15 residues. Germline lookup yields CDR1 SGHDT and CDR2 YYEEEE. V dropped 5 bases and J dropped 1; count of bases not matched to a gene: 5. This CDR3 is CASSLAGAGTDTQYF. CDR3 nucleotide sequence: TGTGCCAGCAGTTTAGCGGGGGCCGGCACAGATACGCAGTATTTT.

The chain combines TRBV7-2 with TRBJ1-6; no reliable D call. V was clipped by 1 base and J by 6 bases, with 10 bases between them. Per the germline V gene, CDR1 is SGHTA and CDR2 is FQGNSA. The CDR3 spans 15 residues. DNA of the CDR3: TGTGCCAGCAGCTTAGGGGCCCAGGTTAATTCACCCCTCCACTTT. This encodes CASSLGAQVNSPLHF.

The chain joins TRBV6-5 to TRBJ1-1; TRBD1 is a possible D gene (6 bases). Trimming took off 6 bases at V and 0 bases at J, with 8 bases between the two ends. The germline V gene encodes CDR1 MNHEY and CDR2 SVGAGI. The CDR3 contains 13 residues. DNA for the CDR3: TGTGCCAGCAGGGACAGCTTGAACACTGAAGCTTTCTTT. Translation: CASRDSLNTEAFF.

The DNA for the CDR3 is TGTGCCAGCAGCTTGGGATTTGAGAAGTTCGGGTATGGCTACACCTTC. It translates to CASSLGFEKFGYGYTF. The rearrangement uses TRBV5-5 and TRBJ1-2, with unresolved D. The germline V and J ends were trimmed by 0 bases and 5 bases, with 17 bases remaining between them. Germline loops: CDR1 SGHKS, CDR2 YYEKEE (reference sequence). The CDR3 consists of 16 residues.

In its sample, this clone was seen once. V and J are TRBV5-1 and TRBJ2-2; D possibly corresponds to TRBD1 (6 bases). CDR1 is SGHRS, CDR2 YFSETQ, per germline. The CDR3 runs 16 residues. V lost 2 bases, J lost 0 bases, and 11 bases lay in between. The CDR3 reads CASSFKGEPNTGELFF. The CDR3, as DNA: TGCGCCAGCAGCTTTAAGGGGGAGCCGAACACCGGGGAGCTGTTTTTT.

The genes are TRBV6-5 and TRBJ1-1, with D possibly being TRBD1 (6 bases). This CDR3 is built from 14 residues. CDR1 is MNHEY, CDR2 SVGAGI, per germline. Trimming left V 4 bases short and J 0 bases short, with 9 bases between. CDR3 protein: CASSFGQLNTEAFF. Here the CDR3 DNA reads TGTGCCAGCAGTTTCGGACAGCTGAACACTGAAGCTTTCTTT.

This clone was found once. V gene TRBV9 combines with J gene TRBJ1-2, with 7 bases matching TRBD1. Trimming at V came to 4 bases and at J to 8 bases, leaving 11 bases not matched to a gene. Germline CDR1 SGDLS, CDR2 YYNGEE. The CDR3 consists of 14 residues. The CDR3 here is CASSPGTARGGYTF. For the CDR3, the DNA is TGTGCCAGCAGCCCCGGGACAGCGCGTGGGGGCTACACCTTC.

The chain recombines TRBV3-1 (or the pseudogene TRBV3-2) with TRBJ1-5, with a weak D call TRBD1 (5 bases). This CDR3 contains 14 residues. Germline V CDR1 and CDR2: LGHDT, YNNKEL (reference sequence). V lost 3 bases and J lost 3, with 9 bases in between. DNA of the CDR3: TGTGCCAGCAGCCAGGGGCAGCACAATCAGCCCCAGCATTTT. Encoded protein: CASSQGQHNQPQHF.

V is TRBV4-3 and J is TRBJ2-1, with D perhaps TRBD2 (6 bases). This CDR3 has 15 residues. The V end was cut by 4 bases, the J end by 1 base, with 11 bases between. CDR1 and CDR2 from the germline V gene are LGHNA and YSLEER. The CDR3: CASSRVGGSYNEQFF. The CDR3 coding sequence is TGCGCCAGCAGCCGAGTGGGGGGATCCTACAATGAGCAGTTCTTC.

Here the CDR3 DNA reads TGTGCCAGCAGTGAAGCGCCAACTGACGATTACTATGGCTACACCTTC. It encodes CASSEAPTDDYYGYTF. V is TRBV2 and J is TRBJ1-2; D ambiguous. The germline CDR1 and CDR2 sequences are SNHLY and FYNNEI. The germline V and J ends were trimmed by 0 bases and 3 bases, with 14 bases remaining between them. The CDR3 is 16 residues long.

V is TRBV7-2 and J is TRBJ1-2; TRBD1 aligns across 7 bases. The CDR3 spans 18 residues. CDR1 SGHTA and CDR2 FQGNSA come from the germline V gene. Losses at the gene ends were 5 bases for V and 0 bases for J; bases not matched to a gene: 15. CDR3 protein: CASSVRDSTPIANYGYTF. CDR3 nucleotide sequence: TGTGCCAGCAGCGTACGGGACAGCACCCCGATAGCTAACTATGGCTACACCTTC. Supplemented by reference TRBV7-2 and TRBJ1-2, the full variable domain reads GAGVSQSPSNKVTEKGKDVELRCDPISGHTALYWYRQSLGQGLEFLIYFQGNSAPDKSGLPSDRFSAERTGGSVSTLTIQRTQQEDSAVYLCASSVRDSTPIANYGYTFGSGTRLTVV.

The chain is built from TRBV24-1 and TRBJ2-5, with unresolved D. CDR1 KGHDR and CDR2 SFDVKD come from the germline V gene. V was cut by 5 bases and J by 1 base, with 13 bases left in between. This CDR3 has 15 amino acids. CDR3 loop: CATSATDGFQETQYF. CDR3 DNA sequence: TGTGCCACCAGTGCCACGGACGGGTTCCAAGAGACCCAGTACTTC.

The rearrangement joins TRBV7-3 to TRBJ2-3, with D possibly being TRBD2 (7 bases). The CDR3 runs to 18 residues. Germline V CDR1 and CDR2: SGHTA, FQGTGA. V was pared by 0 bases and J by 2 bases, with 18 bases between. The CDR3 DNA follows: TGTGCCAGCAGCTTAACCGGGGGCGGGAGTGGGATCACAGATACGCAGTATTTT. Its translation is CASSLTGGGSGITDTQYF.

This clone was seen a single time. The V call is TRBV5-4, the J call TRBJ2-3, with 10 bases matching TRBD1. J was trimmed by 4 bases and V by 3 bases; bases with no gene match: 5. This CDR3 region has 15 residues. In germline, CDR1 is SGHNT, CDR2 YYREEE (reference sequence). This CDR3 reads CASSWGQGRPDTQYF. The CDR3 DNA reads TGTGCCAGCAGCTGGGGACAGGGGAGGCCAGATACGCAGTATTTT.

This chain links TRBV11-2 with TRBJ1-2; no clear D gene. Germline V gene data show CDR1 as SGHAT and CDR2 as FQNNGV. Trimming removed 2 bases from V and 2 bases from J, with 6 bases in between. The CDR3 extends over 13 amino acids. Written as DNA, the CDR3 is TGTGCCAGCAGCTTAACGATGAACTATGGCTACACCTTC. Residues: CASSLTMNYGYTF.

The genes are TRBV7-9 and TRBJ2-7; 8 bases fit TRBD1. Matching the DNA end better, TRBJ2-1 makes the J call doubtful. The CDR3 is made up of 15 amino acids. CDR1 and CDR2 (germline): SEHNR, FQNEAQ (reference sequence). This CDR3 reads CASTNRGTGANEQFF. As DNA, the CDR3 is TGTGCCAGCACCAATCGAGGGACAGGAGCCAATGAGCAGTTCTTC.

CDR3 residues: CASRRQGRNTGELFF. CDR3 sequence (DNA): TGTGCCAGTAGACGACAGGGGAGGAACACCGGGGAGCTGTTTTTT. The chain has TRBV19 and TRBJ2-2, with TRBD1 matching 8 bases. This CDR3 has 15 residues. The V segment lost 6 bases and the J segment 1 base; nucleotides outside the gene matches: 4. Germline V lookup: CDR1 LNHDA, CDR2 SQIVND (reference sequence). The full variable domain, completed using reference TRBV19 and TRBJ2-2, is DGGITQSPKYLFRKEGQNVTLSCEQNLNHDAMYWYRQDPGQGLRLIYYSQIVNDFQKGDIAEGYSVSREKKESFPLTVTSAQKNPTAFYLCASRRQGRNTGELFFGEGSRLTVL.

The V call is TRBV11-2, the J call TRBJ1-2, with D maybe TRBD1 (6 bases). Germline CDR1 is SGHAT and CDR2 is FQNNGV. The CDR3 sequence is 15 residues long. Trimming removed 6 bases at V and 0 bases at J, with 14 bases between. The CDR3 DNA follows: TGTGCCAGCAGGCAAACAGGGAATCCTAACTATGGCTACACCTTC. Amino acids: CASRQTGNPNYGYTF.

The CDR3 DNA sequence: TGTGCCAGCCTAGGACTAGCGGGAAACAATGAGCAGTTCTTC. It translates to CASLGLAGNNEQFF. The chain links TRBV6-6 to TRBJ2-1; 12 bases line up with TRBD2. The germline V gene encodes CDR1 MNHNY and CDR2 SVGAGI (reference sequence). The CDR3 has 14 residues. Trimming at V came to 8 bases and at J to 5 bases, leaving 4 bases not matched to a gene.

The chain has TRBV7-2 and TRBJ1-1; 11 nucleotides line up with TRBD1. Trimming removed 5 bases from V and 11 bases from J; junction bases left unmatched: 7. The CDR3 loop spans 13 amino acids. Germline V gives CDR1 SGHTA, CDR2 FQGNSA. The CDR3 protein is CASSPGQGADAFF. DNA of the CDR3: TGTGCCAGCAGCCCCGGACAGGGGGCGGATGCTTTCTTT.

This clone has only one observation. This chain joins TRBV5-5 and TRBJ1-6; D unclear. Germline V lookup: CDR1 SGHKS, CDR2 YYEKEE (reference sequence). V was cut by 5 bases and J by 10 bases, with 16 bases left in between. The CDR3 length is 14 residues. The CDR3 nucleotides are TGTGCCAGCAGAATGGTGGGTTTTGAATCACCCCTCCACTTT. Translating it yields CASRMVGFESPLHF.

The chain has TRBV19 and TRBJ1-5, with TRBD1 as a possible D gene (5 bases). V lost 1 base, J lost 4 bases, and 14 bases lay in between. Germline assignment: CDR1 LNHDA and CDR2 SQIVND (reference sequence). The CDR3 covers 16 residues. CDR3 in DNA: TGTGCCAGTAGTATAGGAGGAGGGGTCGGGAATCAGCCCCAGCATTTT. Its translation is CASSIGGGVGNQPQHF.

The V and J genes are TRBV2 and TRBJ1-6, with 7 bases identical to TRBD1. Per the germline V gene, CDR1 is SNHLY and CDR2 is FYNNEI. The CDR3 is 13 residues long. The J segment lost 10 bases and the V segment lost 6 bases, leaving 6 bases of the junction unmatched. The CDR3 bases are TGTGCCAGCAGGAGAGGAGGGGGCTCACCCCTCCACTTT. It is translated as CASRRGGGSPLHF.